This is a list of T cell receptor beta chains from one sample in a study of breast tumors, draining lymph nodes, adjacent tissues. TCRdb fed the multiplex PCR reads into MiXCR, producing one record per CDR3 protein. The sample holds about 21,000 distinct CDR3 sequences, about half seen once. The material sequenced was breast tumor tissue. These receptors all come from a female donor with breast cancer. Some clones in this sample may be carry-over from other donors' samples. Both conserved end residues are part of each CDR3. D genes are given only for firm matches. The size of a clone is reported for some rows only, either as once, few or many, or as a class for expanded clones.

V gene	D gene	clone size	J gene	CDR3 protein	CDR3 DNA
TRBV30	NA	many	TRBJ1-2	CAWSVSGGGYGYTF	TGTGCCTGGAGTGTATCTGGGGGTGGGTATGGCTACACCTTC
TRBV7-6	TRBD2	NA	TRBJ2-1	CASSLLVTSGDYNEQFF	TGTGCCAGCAGCTTACTTGTGACTAGCGGAGACTACAATGAGCAGTTCTTC
TRBV6-6	TRBD1	many	TRBJ1-2	CATSGQNYGYTF	TGTGCCACCTCGGGACAGAACTATGGCTACACCTTC
TRBV20-1	NA	once	TRBJ1-2	CSAPGIGDEGYTF	TGCAGTGCGCCGGGGATTGGGGATGAAGGCTACACCTTC
TRBV12-3/TRBV12-4	TRBD1	NA	TRBJ1-3	CASTRDRTGNTIYF	TGTGCCAGCACCAGGGACAGGACTGGAAACACCATATATTTT
TRBV25-1	NA	many	TRBJ2-7	CASSYRDGEQYF	TGTGCCAGCAGTTATAGGGATGGCGAGCAGTACTTC
TRBV20-1	TRBD2	many	TRBJ2-7	CSALTTSADEQYF	TGCAGTGCTCTGACTACTAGCGCCGACGAGCAGTACTTC
TRBV12-3/TRBV12-4	NA	NA	TRBJ2-3	CASSSSSPGARDTQYF	TGTGCCAGCAGTTCCTCCTCCCCGGGAGCAAGAGATACGCAGTATTTT
TRBV5-1	TRBD2	many	TRBJ2-1	CASSLASLADYNEQFF	TGCGCCAGCAGCTTGGCTAGCCTAGCGGACTACAATGAGCAGTTCTTC
TRBV10-3	TRBD2	NA	TRBJ2-7	CAIRRTSGRAVYEQYF	TGTGCCATCAGAAGGACTAGCGGGAGAGCGGTCTACGAGCAGTACTTC
TRBV4-3	TRBD2	NA	TRBJ2-1	CASSQVVSGRAREQFF	TGCGCCAGCAGCCAGGTCGTAAGCGGGAGGGCCCGGGAGCAGTTCTTC
TRBV4-1	NA	many	TRBJ1-1	CASSQDRGVNTEAFF	TGCGCCAGCAGCCAAGATCGTGGGGTGAACACTGAAGCTTTCTTT
TRBV20-1	TRBD1	NA	TRBJ2-7	CSAYPGTGWYEQYF	TGCAGTGCTTATCCCGGGACAGGCTGGTACGAGCAGTACTTC
TRBV28	TRBD1	many	TRBJ1-4	CASSSPSQGGFEKLFF	TGTGCCAGCAGTTCCCCTTCGCAGGGGGGGTTTGAAAAACTGTTTTTT
TRBV4-1	NA	many	TRBJ2-1	CASSQLALGNEQFF	TGCGCCAGCAGCCAACTAGCGCTAGGCAATGAGCAGTTCTTC
TRBV20-1	NA	few	TRBJ1-5	CSVDGGNNQPQHF	TGCAGCGTAGACGGGGGCAACAATCAGCCCCAGCATTTT
TRBV12-3/TRBV12-4	TRBD1	NA	TRBJ2-7	CASSRQGSGYEQYF	TGTGCCAGCAGCCGACAGGGGAGCGGCTACGAGCAGTACTTC
TRBV19	NA	many	TRBJ1-5	CASSMIWPNQPQHF	TGTGCCAGTAGTATGATATGGCCAAATCAGCCCCAGCATTTT
TRBV2	TRBD2	medium-sized	TRBJ2-5	CASSEAAVWTSGFQETQYF	TGTGCCAGCAGTGAAGCAGCGGTTTGGACTAGCGGATTCCAAGAGACCCAGTACTTC
TRBV9	NA	few	TRBJ1-2	CASSVGAGASYGYAF	NA
TRBV3-1	NA	many	TRBJ2-1	CASSLRTDNNEQFF	TGTGCCAGCAGCCTCCGGACAGATAACAATGAGCAGTTCTTC
TRBV24-1	TRBD2	many	TRBJ2-5	CATSDFTSGSEETQYF	TGTGCCACCAGTGATTTTACTAGCGGGAGTGAAGAGACCCAGTACTTC
TRBV10-3	NA	NA	TRBJ2-3	CAIGIRGNKGADTQYF	TGTGCCATCGGGATAAGGGGAAACAAAGGGGCAGATACGCAGTATTTT
TRBV4-1	NA	NA	TRBJ2-2	CASSRIGELFF	TGCGCCAGCAGCCGGATTGGGGAGCTGTTTTTT
TRBV6-1	TRBD2	many	TRBJ2-7	CASSEGASGSFEQYF	TGTGCCAGCAGTGAAGGAGCTAGCGGGAGTTTCGAGCAGTACTTC
TRBV5-4	NA	many	TRBJ1-2	CASSPGIPGFLGYGYTF	TGTGCCAGCAGCCCCGGGATTCCCGGGTTCTTGGGCTATGGCTACACCTTC
TRBV19	NA	NA	TRBJ2-7	CASSTQGDEQYF	TGTGCCAGTAGTACTCAGGGAGACGAGCAGTACTTC
TRBV5-1	TRBD1	medium-sized	TRBJ2-7	CASRGQMSYEQYF	TGCGCCAGTCGGGGACAGATGTCCTACGAGCAGTACTTC
TRBV20-1	TRBD2	NA	TRBJ2-3	CSAPHAGLAGTLDTQYF	TGCAGTGCTCCCCACGCAGGACTAGCGGGAACGTTAGATACGCAGTATTTT
TRBV10-3	NA	once	TRBJ1-5	CAISRQDDQPQHF	TGTGCCATCAGCCGACAGGACGATCAGCCCCAGCATTTT
TRBV12-5	NA	NA	TRBJ2-1	CASGVPRDTLLHEQFF	TGTGCTAGTGGAGTACCTCGGGACACCCTTCTCCATGAGCAGTTCTTC
TRBV2	TRBD2	many	TRBJ2-7	CASSEDLAGQQYF	TGTGCCAGCAGTGAAGACCTAGCGGGACAGCAGTACTTC
TRBV6-2/TRBV6-3	NA	many	TRBJ2-1	CASSRQDYNEQFF	TGTGCCAGCAGTCGTCAGGATTACAATGAGCAGTTCTTC
TRBV20-1	NA	medium-sized	TRBJ1-5	CSARDKEIQPQHF	TGCAGTGCTAGAGATAAGGAGATCCAGCCCCAGCATTTT
TRBV20-1	TRBD2	many	TRBJ2-3	CSAPQGLAPVLGTDTQYF	TGCAGTGCCCCCCAGGGACTAGCGCCAGTGTTGGGCACAGATACGCAGTATTTT